This T cell receptor (beta chain) stems from a study of patients and donors after allogeneic stem cell transplantation. TCRdb itself ran the RT-PCR reads through MiXCR, one entry per CDR3 protein. The table has about 160,000 distinct CDR3 sequences, approximately 25% seen once. The V gene's germline CDR1 is LNHDA and CDR2 SQIVND (reference sequence). The CDR3 length is 17 residues. The V end was cut by 1 base, the J end by 7 bases, with 19 bases between. The chain employs TRBV19 and TRBJ1-4, with unresolved D. The clonotype originates from a human donor who was either an allogeneic HSCT recipient or a stem cell or donor lymphocyte infusion donor (not recorded which). It is not recorded whose cells these are; they may come from a transplant donor. The sequenced sample was blood, either unsorted or a sorted T cell fraction (not recorded which). CDR3 sequence: CASSIGPSGAESEKLFF. The DNA of the CDR3 is TGTGCCAGTAGTATAGGTCCTTCGGGAGCGGAAAGTGAAAAACTGTTTTTT.